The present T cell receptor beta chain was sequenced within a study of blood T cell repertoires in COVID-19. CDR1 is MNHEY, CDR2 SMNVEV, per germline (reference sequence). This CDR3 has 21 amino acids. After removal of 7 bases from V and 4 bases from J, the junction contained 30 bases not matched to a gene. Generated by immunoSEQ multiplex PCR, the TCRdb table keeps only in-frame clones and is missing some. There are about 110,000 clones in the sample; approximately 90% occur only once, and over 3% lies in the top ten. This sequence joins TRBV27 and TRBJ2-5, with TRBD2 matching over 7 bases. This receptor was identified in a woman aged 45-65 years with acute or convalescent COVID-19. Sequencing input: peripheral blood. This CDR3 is CASTAGRGDKGWLRHSETQYF. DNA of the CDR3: TGTGCCAGCACCGCGGGGAGGGGAGATAAGGGGTGGCTTCGGCACTCAGAGACCCAGTACTTC.